The clone carrying this TCR beta chain has ten or more counts. This record belongs to a study of T cell repertoires in cytomegalovirus infection. TCRdb ran MiXCR on the reads and lists one entry per CDR3 protein. The profile shows approximately 490,000 distinct CDR3 sequences, 10% to 12% of them singletons. Source material: PBMCs. The receptor comes from a human donor in good health (CMV status not recorded). Some clones in this sample may be carry-over from other donors' samples.

The CDR3 nucleotides are TGTGCCAGCAGCTTTTCGGGACTAACAGATACGCAGTATTTT. It translates to CASSFSGLTDTQYF. V and J are TRBV7-8 and TRBJ2-3, with 7 positions matching TRBD2. Germline CDR1 and CDR2: SGHVS and FQNEAQ. The CDR3 consists of 14 residues. V lost 3 bases to trimming and J lost 3 bases; unmatched junction nucleotides: 3.